Listed below are T cell receptor beta chains from one sample, sequenced in a study of T cell responses to AZD1222 COVID-19 vaccine. Repertoires were generated with immunoSEQ multiplex PCR, while TCRdb's copy carries only in-frame clones and drops some. There are 95,000 to 110,000 clones in the sample; around 90% occur only once, and roughly a fifth lies in the top ten. This material consisted of peripheral blood, taken on day 0 of AZD1222 vaccination. The receptors were sampled from an adult in good health. CDR3s include the opening cysteine and the closing phenylalanine or tryptophan. D genes are given only for firm matches. Size tells how often a clone was seen (once, few, many) or the class of an expanded clone, and some rows leave it out.

D gene,clone size,J gene,V gene,CDR3 DNA,CDR3 protein
TRBD1,.,TRBJ2-1,TRBV5-4,TGTGCCAGCAGCCCAATACAGGGGACCTACAATGAGCAGTTCTTC,CASSPIQGTYNEQFF
.,.,TRBJ1-1,TRBV9,TGTGCCAGCAGCGTAGCTTTGTCCAGCCCTGAAGCTTTCTTT,CASSVALSSPEAFF
.,.,TRBJ1-2,TRBV4-2,TGTGCCAGCAGCCAAGAAGATCGACGACCCAGCTATGGCTACACCTTC,CASSQEDRRPSYGYTF
.,once,TRBJ1-1,TRBV29-1,TGCAGCGTTGATCAGGAACGAAACACTGAAGCTTTCTTT,CSVDQERNTEAFF
.,.,TRBJ1-2,TRBV15,TGTGCCACCAGCAGAGATAAGGGGCGCTATGGCTACACCTTC,CATSRDKGRYGYTF
TRBD1,.,TRBJ2-7,TRBV5-6,TGTGCCAGCAGCCGCCGTTTCAGGGGGCCCCTCTACGAGCAGTACTTC,CASSRRFRGPLYEQYF
TRBD2,.,TRBJ2-1,TRBV5-1,TGCGCCAGCAGCCTTATAGCGGGGGGACTTACCTACAATGAGCAGTTCTTC,CASSLIAGGLTYNEQFF
.,.,TRBJ1-1,TRBV15,TGTGCCACCAGCAGAGTGGCGAACACTGAAGCTTTCTTT,CATSRVANTEAFF
.,.,TRBJ1-5,TRBV12-5,TGTGCTAGTGGTTTGGCCCGGGACACCGGAACCCTTAGCAATCAGCCCCAGCATTTT,CASGLARDTGTLSNQPQHF
TRBD1,once,TRBJ1-4,TRBV30,TGTGCCAGCCAGACAGGGGACGGTGGAAAACTGTTTTTT,CASQTGDGGKLFF
.,.,TRBJ2-7,TRBV19,TGTGCCAGTAGTGACAGGAGCGGGGACGACGAGCAGTACTTC,CASSDRSGDDEQYF
.,.,TRBJ2-2,TRBV7-3,TGTGCCAGCAGCCCCTCGGGGCCTGGGGAGCTGTTTTTT,CASSPSGPGELFF
TRBD1,.,TRBJ2-7,TRBV5-4,TGTGCCAGCAGCTCCGGGACAGCTCCCTCCTACGAGCAGTACTTC,CASSSGTAPSYEQYF
TRBD2,.,TRBJ2-1,TRBV7-2,TGTGCCAGCAGTCGGCGGGGGGGCTTGGGGAATGAGCAGTTCTTC,CASSRRGGLGNEQFF